Listed here are 11 T cell receptor beta chains from one sample, sequenced in a study of blood T cells in healthy people across ages. Together with a sample-barcoded 5' primer, a J-beta primer mix was included in a second PCR lasting roughly 6 to 12 cycles. TCRdb processed the 5' RACE reads anew with MiXCR; each CDR3 protein has one entry. Among about 650,000 distinct CDR3 sequences, 32% were seen once, and the ten largest hold 15% to 19%. The material sequenced was blood. These receptors were obtained from a woman over 75 in good health.

This clonotype is labeled as medium-sized. The chain recombines TRBV5-6 with TRBJ2-1; 11 bases are a match to TRBD2. Trimming at V came to 0 bases and at J to 4 bases, leaving 9 bases not matched to a gene. In germline, CDR1 is SGHDT, CDR2 YYEEEE. The CDR3 loop spans 18 amino acids. The CDR3 bases are TGTGCCAGCAGCTTGGGGGCTAGCGGGGGGATTGGGTACAATGAGCAGTTCTTC. Amino acids: CASSLGASGGIGYNEQFF. Full variable domain (missing parts from reference TRBV5-6 and TRBJ2-1): DAGVTQSPTHLIKTRGQQVTLRCSPKSGHDTVSWYQQALGQGPQFIFQYYEEEERQRGNFPDRFSGHQFPNYSSELNVNALLLGDSALYLCASSLGASGGIGYNEQFFGPGTRLTVL.

Concerning this clonotype itself: A read error may explain this, as a much larger clone is one base away. The chain employs TRBV11-3 and TRBJ2-5, with D perhaps matching TRBD1 (5 bases). The CDR3 contains 13 residues. Germline V lookup: CDR1 SGHNT, CDR2 YENEEA. CDR3 nucleotides: TGTGCCGGCAGCTTAGGGGCGAGGGAGACCCAGTACTTC. Translating it yields CAGSLGARETQYF.

A few counts support this clonotype. J is TRBJ1-2 and V is TRBV3-1; the D gene is possibly TRBD1 (6 bases). Trimming took 1 base from V and 3 from J, leaving 12 bases between them. CDR3 length equals 15 residues. Germline CDR1 is LGHDT and CDR2 is YNNKEL (reference sequence). The CDR3 is CASSQGRGGHYGYTF. CDR3 bases: TGTGCCAGCAGCCAAGGAAGAGGGGGACACTATGGCTACACCTTC. The whole variable domain, remainder taken from reference TRBV3-1 and TRBJ1-2, is DTAVSQTPKYLVTQMGNDKSIKCEQNLGHDTMYWYKQDSKKFLKIMFSYNNKELIINETVPNRFSPKSPDKAHLNLHINSLELGDSAVYFCASSQGRGGHYGYTFGSGTRLTVV.

This clonotype appeared once. This chain connects TRBV5-1 to TRBJ2-1; 7 bases agree with TRBD2. There are 14 residues in the CDR3. J gave up 8 bases and V 9 bases, and 14 bases lay outside the gene matches. CDR1 SGHRS and CDR2 YFSETQ come from the germline V gene. The CDR3 coding sequence is TGCGCCAACAAGACGGGACTACCGGGCGATGAGCAGTTCTTC. It is translated as CANKTGLPGDEQFF.

This clonotype occurred a few times. The chain couples TRBV29-1 to TRBJ2-7, with D possibly TRBD1 on 5 matching bases. The V and J ends lost 1 base and 0 bases respectively, with 10 bases between them. The CDR3 length is 14 residues. Per the germline V gene, CDR1 is SQVTM and CDR2 is ANQGSEA. The CDR3 is CSVEVQESSYEQYF. CDR3 in DNA: TGCAGCGTTGAAGTACAGGAGAGCTCCTACGAGCAGTACTTC.

This clonotype has at least ten counts. This chain joins TRBV6-5 and TRBJ1-1; 10 nucleotides agree with TRBD1. CDR1 and CDR2 (germline): MNHEY, SVGAGI. There are 16 residues in the CDR3. J gave up 8 bases and V 5 bases, and 14 bases lay outside the gene matches. The CDR3 sequence: CASSHILVTGGSEAFF. CDR3 DNA: TGTGCCAGCAGTCACATATTAGTGACAGGGGGCTCCGAAGCTTTCTTT.

The chain links TRBV6-5 to TRBJ1-4, with D tentatively TRBD1 (5 bases). The V gene's germline CDR1 is MNHEY and CDR2 SVGAGI. The CDR3 is 17 amino acids. V gave up 2 bases and J gave up 0 bases, with 13 bases separating them. CDR3 protein: CASSYRPGGATNEKLFF. CDR3 coding DNA: TGTGCCAGCAGTTACCGCCCCGGGGGGGCAACTAATGAAAAACTGTTTTTT.

The table lists this clonotype with many counts. The chain couples TRBV7-3 to TRBJ2-5; D is uncertain. This CDR3 region has 15 residues. Germline V CDR1 and CDR2: SGHTA, FQGTGA. V was clipped by 5 bases and J by 5 bases, with 18 bases between them. The CDR3 DNA reads as TGTGCCAGCAGCCTAGATGGACGGTTCTCGGAGACCCAGTACTTC. It is translated as CASSLDGRFSETQYF.

Worth noting for this clonotype: A much larger clone is a single base away; this may be a read error. The chain recombines TRBV29-1 with TRBJ2-1, with 9 bases that match TRBD1. The CDR3 loop spans 14 amino acids. V shed 7 bases, J shed 13 bases, and the junction held 17 bases outside the gene matches. Germline values: CDR1 SQVTM, CDR2 ANQGSEA. The CDR3 spells CSAARGQGAQTQFF. The CDR3 DNA follows: TGCAGCGCCGCACGGGGACAGGGAGCCCAGACCCAGTTCTTC.

This clonotype was detected ten times or more. The J gene is TRBJ2-7, the V gene TRBV7-2; 10 bases line up with TRBD2. Germline CDR1 and CDR2: SGHTA and FQGNSA. After removal of 2 bases from V and 4 bases from J, the junction contained 5 bases not matched to a gene. This CDR3 region has 15 residues. The CDR3 loop reads CASSLQRGGLYEQYF. In nucleotides, the CDR3 is TGTGCCAGCAGCTTACAGCGGGGGGGCTTATACGAGCAGTACTTC.

This clonotype was observed a single time. V and J are TRBV30 and TRBJ1-1; TRBD1 might be the D (6 bases). The CDR3 is 13 amino acids. Trimming took off 3 bases at V and 1 base at J, with 9 bases between the two ends. Germline CDR1 reads GTSNPN; CDR2 reads SVGIG (reference sequence). CDR3 bases: TGTGCCTGGAGGGGCAGGGGGAACACTGAAGCTTTCTTT. Protein sequence: CAWRGRGNTEAFF.